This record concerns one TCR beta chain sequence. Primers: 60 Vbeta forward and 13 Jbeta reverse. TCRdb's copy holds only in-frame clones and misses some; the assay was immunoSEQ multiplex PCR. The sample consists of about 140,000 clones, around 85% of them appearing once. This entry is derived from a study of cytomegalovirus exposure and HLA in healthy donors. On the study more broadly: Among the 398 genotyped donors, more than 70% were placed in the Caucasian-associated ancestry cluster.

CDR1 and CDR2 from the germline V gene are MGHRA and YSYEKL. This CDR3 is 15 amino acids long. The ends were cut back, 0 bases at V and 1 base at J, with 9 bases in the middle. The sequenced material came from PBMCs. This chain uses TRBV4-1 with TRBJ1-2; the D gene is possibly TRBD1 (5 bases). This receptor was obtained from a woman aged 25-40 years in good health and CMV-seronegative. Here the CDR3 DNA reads TGCGCCAGCAGCCAAGATCAACAGGTTAACTATGGCTACACCTTC. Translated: CASSQDQQVNYGYTF.